The 6 T cell receptor beta chains reported below all come from one sample, sequenced in a study of T-cell reconstitution after alpha-beta-depleted transplantation in children. Unique molecular identifiers were incorporated during preparation of the TCRbeta library. TCRdb reprocessed the PCR reads with MiXCR, giving one entry per CDR3 protein. The sample carries about 15,000 distinct CDR3 sequences, approximately 5.3% recorded once. The input for sequencing was PBMCs, taken before TCRalphabeta/CD19-depleted stem cell transplant. These receptors came from a boy aged 5-17 years with acute lymphoblastic leukemia, due to receive a stem cell transplant.

At least ten counts were recorded for this clonotype. The chain joins TRBV9 to TRBJ1-1; D not resolved. V lost 1 base, J lost 1 base, and 5 bases lay in between. This CDR3 has 13 residues. Germline V gives CDR1 SGDLS, CDR2 YYNGEE. In DNA form, the CDR3 reads TGTGCCAGCAGCGTACTGGAGAACACTGAAGCTTTCTTT. It translates to CASSVLENTEAFF.

This clonotype was recorded only once. This chain links TRBV30 with TRBJ2-7, with D possibly being TRBD2 (5 bases). V lost 0 bases and J lost 2, with 8 bases in between. The CDR3 is made up of 13 amino acids. Germline loops: CDR1 GTSNPN, CDR2 SVGIG (reference sequence). The CDR3 DNA is TGTGCCTGGAGTGTGGACTCCACCTACGAGCAGTACTTC. Translation gives CAWSVDSTYEQYF.

In its sample, this clonotype was seen many times. The chain employs TRBV29-1 and TRBJ2-1, with 12 positions matching TRBD1. V was clipped by 7 bases and J by 6 bases; unmatched bases: 7. From germline, CDR1 is SQVTM and CDR2 ANQGSEA. CDR3 size: 14 residues. This chain's CDR3 is CSAAGQGAPNEQFF. The CDR3 DNA sequence: TGCAGCGCTGCGGGACAGGGGGCTCCCAATGAGCAGTTCTTC.

This clonotype has a count of ten or more. V and J are TRBV19 and TRBJ2-7, with TRBD1 matching 9 bases. Germline CDR1 and CDR2: LNHDA and SQIVND (reference sequence). There are 15 residues in the CDR3. V was clipped by 5 bases and J by 3 bases; unmatched bases: 8. Here the CDR3 DNA reads TGTGCCAGTAGTCCAGGACAGGGGTACTTCTACGAGCAGTACTTC. It codes for CASSPGQGYFYEQYF.

This clonotype was detected many times. The chain links TRBV20-1 to TRBJ1-3; D ambiguous. V was clipped by 3 bases and J by 4 bases, with 7 bases between them. Germline CDR1 DFQATT, CDR2 SNEGSKA (reference sequence). The CDR3 runs 12 residues. The CDR3 DNA reads as TGCAGTGCTAGGGGAATCGGAAACACCATATATTTT. Protein product: CSARGIGNTIYF.

This clonotype was counted once. The rearrangement joins TRBV5-8 to TRBJ2-7; D unresolved. The germline CDR1 and CDR2 sequences are SGHTS and YDEGEE. The CDR3 sequence is 12 residues long. V was clipped by 7 bases and J by 3 bases, with 11 bases between them. CDR3 DNA sequence: TGTGCCAGCGGCTCTGGGCTCTACGAGCAGTACTTC. This gives the protein CASGSGLYEQYF.